A selection of T cell receptor beta chains follows, all from one sample in a study of CD8+ T cells in alopecia areata. Generated by immunoSEQ multiplex PCR, the TCRdb table keeps only in-frame clones and is missing some. The profile shows hundreds of thousands of clones, 60% of them singletons. Sequenced material: CD4+ T cells sorted from blood, taken around week 53, from a patient treated with tofacitinib. Receptors originate from a human donor with alopecia areata. The CDR3 runs from the conserved cysteine through the conserved F or W. The order of the fields is V gene, D gene, clone size, J gene, CDR3 protein, CDR3 DNA. The D gene is left open where the match is weak. Rows may omit the clone size; those that give it use once, few, many or a size class.

v_gene: TRBV5-1; d_gene: TRBD1; abundance: NA; j_gene: TRBJ2-1; CDR3aa: CASSGTGGKIYNEQFF; CDR3nt: TGCGCCAGCAGCGGTACAGGGGGGAAGATCTACAATGAGCAGTTCTTC
v_gene: TRBV7-2; d_gene: TRBD2; abundance: NA; j_gene: TRBJ2-5; CDR3aa: CASSRGPSGGEETQYF; CDR3nt: TGTGCCAGCAGCCGCGGGCCTAGCGGGGGGGAAGAGACCCAGTACTTC
v_gene: TRBV4-2; d_gene: NA; abundance: NA; j_gene: TRBJ1-2; CDR3aa: CASSGSYGYTF; CDR3nt: TGTGCCAGCAGTGGAAGCTATGGCTACACCTTC
v_gene: TRBV25-1; d_gene: NA; abundance: NA; j_gene: TRBJ1-5; CDR3aa: CASSGMGEQPQHF; CDR3nt: TGTGCCAGCAGTGGGATGGGGGAACAGCCCCAGCATTTT
v_gene: TRBV7-8; d_gene: NA; abundance: NA; j_gene: TRBJ2-5; CDR3aa: CASSLVAQETQYF; CDR3nt: TGTGCCAGCAGCTTAGTCGCCCAAGAGACCCAGTACTTC
v_gene: TRBV7-9; d_gene: TRBD2; abundance: NA; j_gene: TRBJ2-5; CDR3aa: CASSLRLAIQETQYF; CDR3nt: TGTGCCAGCAGCTTACGACTAGCGATCCAAGAGACCCAGTACTTC
v_gene: TRBV5-1; d_gene: TRBD1; abundance: NA; j_gene: TRBJ2-2; CDR3aa: CASSLAGQGTVTGELFF; CDR3nt: TGCGCCAGCAGCTTGGCCGGACAGGGGACCGTTACCGGGGAGCTGTTTTTT
v_gene: TRBV5-1; d_gene: NA; abundance: NA; j_gene: TRBJ2-1; CDR3aa: CASSLGSSLSSYNEQFF; CDR3nt: TGCGCCAGCAGCTTGGGGTCCAGCCTGAGCTCCTACAATGAGCAGTTCTTC
v_gene: TRBV30; d_gene: TRBD1; abundance: NA; j_gene: TRBJ1-1; CDR3aa: CASNSRDRGRGTEAFF; CDR3nt: TGTGCCTCTAACTCCCGGGACAGGGGGAGAGGAACTGAAGCTTTCTTT
v_gene: TRBV29-1; d_gene: NA; abundance: NA; j_gene: TRBJ1-6; CDR3aa: CSARDGDYNSPLHF; CDR3nt: TGCAGCGCTAGGGACGGAGACTATAATTCACCCCTCCACTTT
v_gene: TRBV4-1; d_gene: NA; abundance: NA; j_gene: TRBJ1-5; CDR3aa: CASSPQGNSNQPQHF; CDR3nt: TGCGCCAGCAGCCCGCAGGGGAATAGCAATCAGCCCCAGCATTTT
v_gene: TRBV11-1; d_gene: NA; abundance: once; j_gene: TRBJ1-1; CDR3aa: CASSPGTEAFF; CDR3nt: TGTGCCAGCAGTCCCGGGACAGAAGCTTTCTTT
v_gene: TRBV11-2; d_gene: TRBD1; abundance: few; j_gene: TRBJ1-5; CDR3aa: CASSARGQYQPQHF; CDR3nt: TGTGCCAGCAGCGCTAGGGGACAGTATCAGCCCCAGCATTTT
v_gene: TRBV4-2; d_gene: NA; abundance: few; j_gene: TRBJ1-4; CDR3aa: CASSLEGGVKLFF; CDR3nt: TGTGCCAGCAGCCTGGAGGGGGGCGTAAAACTGTTTTTT
v_gene: TRBV30; d_gene: TRBD1; abundance: NA; j_gene: TRBJ1-2; CDR3aa: CAWSVPLDRGQGGYTF; CDR3nt: TGTGCCTGGAGTGTACCTCTTGACAGGGGGCAGGGTGGCTACACCTTC
v_gene: TRBV9; d_gene: NA; abundance: NA; j_gene: TRBJ2-1; CDR3aa: CASSLRLASEQFF; CDR3nt: TGTGCCAGCAGCTTACGACTGGCTAGTGAGCAGTTCTTC
v_gene: TRBV20-1; d_gene: NA; abundance: NA; j_gene: TRBJ1-2; CDR3aa: CSARRQDGYTF; CDR3nt: TGCAGTGCTAGAAGGCAGGATGGCTACACCTTC
v_gene: TRBV29-1; d_gene: TRBD1; abundance: NA; j_gene: TRBJ1-1; CDR3aa: CSVLKGQLNTEAFF; CDR3nt: TGCAGCGTCCTTAAGGGACAGCTGAACACTGAAGCTTTCTTT
v_gene: TRBV4-2; d_gene: TRBD2; abundance: few; j_gene: TRBJ2-5; CDR3aa: CASSQDWVPSGRETQYF; CDR3nt: TGTGCCAGCAGCCAAGATTGGGTGCCTAGCGGAAGAGAGACCCAGTACTTC
v_gene: TRBV5-1; d_gene: NA; abundance: NA; j_gene: TRBJ2-5; CDR3aa: CASSSLGAQETQYF; CDR3nt: TGCGCCAGCAGCTCCCTGGGAGCGCAAGAGACCCAGTACTTC
v_gene: TRBV5-1; d_gene: NA; abundance: once; j_gene: TRBJ1-1; CDR3aa: CASSLVGTTLNTEAFF; CDR3nt: TGCGCCAGCAGCTTGGTCGGGACGACTTTGAACACTGAAGCTTTCTTT
v_gene: TRBV5-6; d_gene: NA; abundance: NA; j_gene: TRBJ2-7; CDR3aa: CASSFGHDEQYF; CDR3nt: TGTGCCAGCAGCTTCGGGCACGACGAGCAGTACTTC
v_gene: TRBV7-2; d_gene: TRBD1; abundance: NA; j_gene: TRBJ1-5; CDR3aa: CASSITGDQPQHF; CDR3nt: TGTGCCAGCAGCATAACAGGGGATCAGCCCCAGCATTTT
v_gene: TRBV7-3; d_gene: TRBD2; abundance: once; j_gene: TRBJ2-4; CDR3aa: CASSRGLAENIQYF; CDR3nt: TGTGCCAGCAGCCGCGGACTAGCGGAAAACATTCAGTACTTC
v_gene: TRBV29-1; d_gene: NA; abundance: NA; j_gene: TRBJ2-2; CDR3aa: CSGIRGTGELFF; CDR3nt: TGCAGCGGTATACGGGGCACCGGGGAGCTGTTTTTT
v_gene: TRBV9; d_gene: NA; abundance: NA; j_gene: TRBJ2-7; CDR3aa: CASSVAVADEQYF; CDR3nt: TGTGCCAGCAGCGTAGCGGTGGCAGACGAGCAGTACTTC
v_gene: TRBV5-6; d_gene: NA; abundance: NA; j_gene: TRBJ2-7; CDR3aa: CASSRPGDTTYEQYF; CDR3nt: TGTGCCAGCAGCCGACCGGGGGATACAACCTACGAGCAGTACTTC
v_gene: TRBV29-1; d_gene: TRBD1; abundance: once; j_gene: TRBJ2-4; CDR3aa: CSARQGGSLAKNIQYF; CDR3nt: TGCAGCGCAAGACAGGGGGGCTCACTAGCCAAAAACATTCAGTACTTC
v_gene: TRBV15; d_gene: TRBD1; abundance: NA; j_gene: TRBJ2-7; CDR3aa: CATSRGTGANSYEQYF; CDR3nt: TGTGCCACCAGCAGAGGGACAGGGGCCAATTCCTACGAGCAGTACTTC
v_gene: TRBV5-6; d_gene: TRBD1; abundance: NA; j_gene: TRBJ1-6; CDR3aa: CASSPNSGTGGNSPLHF; CDR3nt: TGTGCCAGCAGCCCAAATTCGGGGACAGGAGGAAATTCACCCCTCCACTTT
v_gene: TRBV5-4; d_gene: NA; abundance: NA; j_gene: TRBJ1-1; CDR3aa: CASSLGPDMNTEAFF; CDR3nt: TGTGCCAGCAGCTTGGGACCGGACATGAACACTGAAGCTTTCTTT
v_gene: TRBV29-1; d_gene: TRBD2; abundance: NA; j_gene: TRBJ2-5; CDR3aa: CSAVGLEETQYF; CDR3nt: TGCAGCGCCGTCGGACTAGAGGAGACCCAGTACTTC
v_gene: TRBV29-1; d_gene: NA; abundance: NA; j_gene: TRBJ2-7; CDR3aa: CSVVRARGVSPPRQYF; CDR3nt: TGCAGCGTTGTAAGGGCTCGAGGAGTGTCCCCACCTAGGCAGTACTTC
v_gene: TRBV6-5; d_gene: NA; abundance: NA; j_gene: TRBJ1-2; CDR3aa: CASSQTANYGYTF; CDR3nt: TGTGCCAGCAGTCAGACAGCTAACTATGGCTACACCTTC
v_gene: TRBV6-5; d_gene: TRBD1; abundance: NA; j_gene: TRBJ2-7; CDR3aa: CASSDLQGVGEQYF; CDR3nt: TGTGCCAGCAGTGACCTACAGGGGGTTGGTGAGCAGTACTTC
v_gene: TRBV27; d_gene: NA; abundance: NA; j_gene: TRBJ2-7; CDR3aa: CASSPRRGGSSYEQYF; CDR3nt: TGTGCCAGCAGTCCTCGCCGAGGAGGAAGCTCCTACGAGCAGTACTTC
v_gene: TRBV29-1; d_gene: NA; abundance: once; j_gene: TRBJ1-5; CDR3aa: CSVATGNQPQHF; CDR3nt: TGCAGCGTTGCCACAGGGAATCAGCCCCAGCATTTT
v_gene: TRBV4-2; d_gene: NA; abundance: few; j_gene: TRBJ2-2; CDR3aa: CASSQDRGGELFF; CDR3nt: TGTGCCAGCAGCCAAGATCGAGGCGGGGAGCTGTTTTTT
v_gene: TRBV30; d_gene: TRBD1; abundance: NA; j_gene: TRBJ1-6; CDR3aa: CAWGTGGNNSPLHF; CDR3nt: TGTGCCTGGGGAACAGGGGGAAATAATTCACCCCTCCACTTT
v_gene: TRBV27; d_gene: NA; abundance: NA; j_gene: TRBJ2-5; CDR3aa: CASSISRSGETQYF; CDR3nt: TGTGCCAGCAGTATCTCCAGGTCTGGGGAGACCCAGTACTTC
v_gene: TRBV5-1; d_gene: TRBD1; abundance: NA; j_gene: TRBJ2-1; CDR3aa: CASSLATGSSEQFF; CDR3nt: TGCGCCAGCAGCTTGGCGACAGGGTCGAGTGAGCAGTTCTTC
v_gene: TRBV18; d_gene: NA; abundance: NA; j_gene: TRBJ2-5; CDR3aa: CASSQITGNLQETQYF; CDR3nt: TGTGCCAGCTCACAGATCACAGGGAATCTACAAGAGACCCAGTACTTC
v_gene: TRBV12-5; d_gene: TRBD1; abundance: NA; j_gene: TRBJ1-4; CDR3aa: CASGSSGQGNEKLFF; CDR3nt: TGTGCTAGTGGGAGCTCGGGACAGGGTAATGAAAAACTGTTTTTT
v_gene: TRBV29-1; d_gene: TRBD2; abundance: NA; j_gene: TRBJ2-1; CDR3aa: CSVHVGGSYNEQFF; CDR3nt: TGCAGCGTTCATGTGGGGGGGTCCTACAATGAGCAGTTCTTC
v_gene: TRBV30; d_gene: NA; abundance: NA; j_gene: TRBJ2-5; CDR3aa: CAWNRGPGETQYF; CDR3nt: TGTGCCTGGAATAGAGGGCCGGGAGAGACCCAGTACTTC
v_gene: TRBV5-1; d_gene: TRBD2; abundance: NA; j_gene: TRBJ2-5; CDR3aa: CASSLLAGGQETQYF; CDR3nt: TGCGCCAGCAGCTTGCTAGCGGGGGGGCAAGAGACCCAGTACTTC
v_gene: TRBV6-5; d_gene: NA; abundance: NA; j_gene: TRBJ1-1; CDR3aa: CASGRSAEAFF; CDR3nt: TGTGCCAGCGGGAGGAGCGCTGAAGCTTTCTTT
v_gene: TRBV5-1; d_gene: NA; abundance: NA; j_gene: TRBJ1-1; CDR3aa: CASSSRTTPRTPEAFF; CDR3nt: TGCGCCAGCAGCAGCAGGACTACCCCTCGAACGCCTGAAGCTTTCTTT
v_gene: TRBV29-1; d_gene: NA; abundance: few; j_gene: TRBJ2-7; CDR3aa: CSVTRDTNFEQYF; CDR3nt: TGCAGCGTTACCCGGGACACGAACTTCGAGCAGTACTTC